Listed below are T cell receptor beta chains from one sample, sequenced in a study of T cells in Graves' hyperthyroidism and ophthalmopathy. In TCRdb, the multiplex PCR reads were re-called with MiXCR into one record per CDR3 protein. The table lists 650,000 to 850,000 distinct CDR3 sequences, under 20% of them singletons, with over 15% in the top ten. Sequences were obtained from blood. The receptors derive from a woman aged 45-65 years with Graves' hyperthyroidism that later progressed to Graves' ophthalmopathy. Both conserved end residues are part of each CDR3. Fields, in order: V gene, clone size, J gene, D gene, CDR3 DNA, CDR3 protein. D genes are given only for firm matches. Only part of the rows carry a size: once, few, many, or a class if the clone is expanded.

v_call: TRBV20-1
clone_size: many
j_call: TRBJ2-1
d_call: NA
cdr3_nt: TGCAGTGCTCAAGTATACAATGAGCAGTTCTTC
cdr3_aa: CSAQVYNEQFF

v_call: TRBV9
clone_size: few
j_call: TRBJ2-2
d_call: TRBD1
cdr3_nt: TGTGCCAGCAGCGGTACCTCCGGGACAGGGAACACCGGGGAGCTGTTTTTT
cdr3_aa: CASSGTSGTGNTGELFF

v_call: TRBV19
clone_size: NA
j_call: TRBJ1-1
d_call: TRBD1
cdr3_nt: TGTGCCAGTAAGGTAAGGACAGGGAACACTGAAGCTTTCTTT
cdr3_aa: CASKVRTGNTEAFF

v_call: TRBV3-1
clone_size: many
j_call: TRBJ2-7
d_call: NA
cdr3_nt: TGTGCCAGCAGCCCCGACAGGTACTCCTACGAGCAGTACTTC
cdr3_aa: CASSPDRYSYEQYF

v_call: TRBV30
clone_size: NA
j_call: TRBJ1-1
d_call: NA
cdr3_nt: TGTGCCTGGGGGACGGTCACTGAAGCTTTCTTT
cdr3_aa: CAWGTVTEAFF

v_call: TRBV5-6
clone_size: NA
j_call: TRBJ1-5
d_call: NA
cdr3_nt: TGTGCCAGCAGCTTGGGTCTCCGTGGAGGGGATCAGCCCCAGCATTTT
cdr3_aa: CASSLGLRGGDQPQHF

v_call: TRBV12-3/TRBV12-4
clone_size: few
j_call: TRBJ2-7
d_call: NA
cdr3_nt: TGTGCCAGCAGTTTAAGTGCCTACGAGCAGTACTTC
cdr3_aa: CASSLSAYEQYF

v_call: TRBV2
clone_size: many
j_call: TRBJ2-3
d_call: TRBD1
cdr3_nt: TGTGCCAGCACGGAGGACAGGGTCGGCACAGATACGCAGTATTTT
cdr3_aa: CASTEDRVGTDTQYF

v_call: TRBV7-8
clone_size: few
j_call: TRBJ1-3
d_call: TRBD1
cdr3_nt: TGTGCCAGCAGCTCGACGGACAGGGCTGGAAACACCATATATTTT
cdr3_aa: CASSSTDRAGNTIYF

v_call: TRBV18
clone_size: once
j_call: TRBJ1-1
d_call: NA
cdr3_nt: TGTGCCACATCCAGGGACGTGAACACTGAAGCTTTCTTT
cdr3_aa: CATSRDVNTEAFF

v_call: TRBV19
clone_size: NA
j_call: TRBJ1-5
d_call: NA
cdr3_nt: TGTGCCAGTAGCACCCTGACCCAGAGAAGCAATCAGCCCCAGCATTTT
cdr3_aa: CASSTLTQRSNQPQHF

v_call: TRBV19
clone_size: NA
j_call: TRBJ1-2
d_call: NA
cdr3_nt: TGTGCCAGTAGTATTTGGGCAGGGGATGATGGCTACACCTTC
cdr3_aa: CASSIWAGDDGYTF

v_call: TRBV5-5
clone_size: NA
j_call: TRBJ1-4
d_call: NA
cdr3_nt: TGTGCCAGCAGTCACAGGGCGGCTGAAAAACTGTTTTTT
cdr3_aa: CASSHRAAEKLFF

v_call: TRBV12-3/TRBV12-4
clone_size: NA
j_call: TRBJ1-4
d_call: NA
cdr3_nt: TGTGCCAGCGGTCATCGGGACCAGAATGAAAAACTGTTTTTT
cdr3_aa: CASGHRDQNEKLFF

v_call: TRBV2
clone_size: many
j_call: TRBJ1-2
d_call: NA
cdr3_nt: TGTGCCAGCAGACCTACAGGTAGCTTGTATGGCTACACCTTC
cdr3_aa: CASRPTGSLYGYTF

v_call: TRBV20-1
clone_size: many
j_call: TRBJ2-3
d_call: NA
cdr3_nt: TGCAGTGCCGAGGACAGGACGGGGACTAGCACAGATACGCAGTATTTT
cdr3_aa: CSAEDRTGTSTDTQYF